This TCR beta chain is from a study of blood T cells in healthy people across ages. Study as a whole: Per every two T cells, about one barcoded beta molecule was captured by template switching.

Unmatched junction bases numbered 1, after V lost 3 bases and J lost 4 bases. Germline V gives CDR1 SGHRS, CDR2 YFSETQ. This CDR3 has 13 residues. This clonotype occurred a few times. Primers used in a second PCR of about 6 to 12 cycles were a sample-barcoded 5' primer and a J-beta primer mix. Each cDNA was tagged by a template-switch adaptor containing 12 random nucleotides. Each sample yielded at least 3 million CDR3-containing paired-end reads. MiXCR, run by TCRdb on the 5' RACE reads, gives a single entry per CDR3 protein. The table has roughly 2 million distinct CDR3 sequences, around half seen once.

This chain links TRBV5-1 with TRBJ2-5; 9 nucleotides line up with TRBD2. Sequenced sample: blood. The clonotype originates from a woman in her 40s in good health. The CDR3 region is CASSWTSVETQYF. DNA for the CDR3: TGCGCCAGCAGCTGGACTAGCGTAGAGACCCAGTACTTC.